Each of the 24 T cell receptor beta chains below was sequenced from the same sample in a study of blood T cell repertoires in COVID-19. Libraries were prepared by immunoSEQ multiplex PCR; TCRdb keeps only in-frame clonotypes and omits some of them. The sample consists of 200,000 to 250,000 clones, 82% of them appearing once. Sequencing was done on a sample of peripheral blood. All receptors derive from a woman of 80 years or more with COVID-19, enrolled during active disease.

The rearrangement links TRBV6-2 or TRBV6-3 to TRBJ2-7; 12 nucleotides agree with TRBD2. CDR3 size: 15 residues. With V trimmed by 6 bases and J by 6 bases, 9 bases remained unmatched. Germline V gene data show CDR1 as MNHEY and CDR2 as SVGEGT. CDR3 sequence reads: CASSLLAGGLREQYF. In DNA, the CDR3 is TGTGCCAGCAGCTTACTAGCGGGGGGATTACGCGAGCAGTACTTC.

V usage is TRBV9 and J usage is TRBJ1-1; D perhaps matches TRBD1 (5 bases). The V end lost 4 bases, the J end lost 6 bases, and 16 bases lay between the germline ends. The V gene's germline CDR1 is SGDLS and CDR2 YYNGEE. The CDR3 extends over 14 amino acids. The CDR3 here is CASSPRGGRAEAFF. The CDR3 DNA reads TGTGCCAGCAGCCCCCGGGGGGGAAGGGCTGAAGCTTTCTTT.

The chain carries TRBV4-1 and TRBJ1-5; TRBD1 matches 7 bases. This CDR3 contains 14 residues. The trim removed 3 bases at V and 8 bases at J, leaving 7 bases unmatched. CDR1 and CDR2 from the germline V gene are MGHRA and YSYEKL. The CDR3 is CASSHGTGEKPQHF. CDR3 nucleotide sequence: TGCGCCAGCAGCCATGGTACAGGGGAAAAGCCCCAGCATTTT.

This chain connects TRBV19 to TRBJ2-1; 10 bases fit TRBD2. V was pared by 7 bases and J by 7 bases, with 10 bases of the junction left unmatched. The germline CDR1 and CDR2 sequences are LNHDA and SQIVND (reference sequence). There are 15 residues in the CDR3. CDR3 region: CASMMVAGGGNEQFF. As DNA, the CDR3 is TGTGCCAGTATGATGGTAGCGGGAGGAGGAAATGAGCAGTTCTTC.

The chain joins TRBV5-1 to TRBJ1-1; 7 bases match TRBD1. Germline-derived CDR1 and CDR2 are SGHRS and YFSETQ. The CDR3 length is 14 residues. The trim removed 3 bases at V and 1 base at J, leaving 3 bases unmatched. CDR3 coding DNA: TGCGCCAGCAGCTCACAGGGGTCGAACACTGAAGCTTTCTTT. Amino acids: CASSSQGSNTEAFF.

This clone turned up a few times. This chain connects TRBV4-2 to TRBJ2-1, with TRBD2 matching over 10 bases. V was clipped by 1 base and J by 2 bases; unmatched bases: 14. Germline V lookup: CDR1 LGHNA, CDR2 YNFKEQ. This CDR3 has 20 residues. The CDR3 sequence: CASSQALLSGGARAYNEQFF. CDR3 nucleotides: TGTGCCAGCAGCCAAGCCCTCCTCAGCGGGGGGGCCAGGGCCTACAATGAGCAGTTCTTC.

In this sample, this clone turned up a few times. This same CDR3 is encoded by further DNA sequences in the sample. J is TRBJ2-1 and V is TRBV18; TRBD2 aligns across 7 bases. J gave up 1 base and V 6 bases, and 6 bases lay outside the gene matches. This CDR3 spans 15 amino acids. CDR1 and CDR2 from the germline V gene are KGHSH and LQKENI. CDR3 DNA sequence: TGTGCCAGCTCCCGCGGACTAGGATCCTACAATGAGCAGTTCTTC. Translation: CASSRGLGSYNEQFF.

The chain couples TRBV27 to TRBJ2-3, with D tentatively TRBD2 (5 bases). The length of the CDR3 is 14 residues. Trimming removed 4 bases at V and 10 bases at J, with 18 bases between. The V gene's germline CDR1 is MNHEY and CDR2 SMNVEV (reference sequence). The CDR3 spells CASSYRTGKAAQYF. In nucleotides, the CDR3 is TGTGCCAGCAGTTACCGGACGGGGAAAGCGGCGCAGTATTTT.

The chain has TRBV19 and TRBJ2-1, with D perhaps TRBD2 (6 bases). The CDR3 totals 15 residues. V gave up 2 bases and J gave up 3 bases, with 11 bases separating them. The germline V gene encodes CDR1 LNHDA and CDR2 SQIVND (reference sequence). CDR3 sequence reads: CASSIKGRDYNEQFF. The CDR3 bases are TGTGCCAGTAGTATAAAGGGGCGGGACTACAATGAGCAGTTCTTC.

The CDR3 DNA reads as TGTGCCAGCAGTTACTCGGTCGTCGGGTACGAGCAGTACTTC. Encoded protein: CASSYSVVGYEQYF. The rearrangement links TRBV6-6 to TRBJ2-7; D gene ambiguous. This CDR3 is built from 14 residues. Germline values: CDR1 MNHNY, CDR2 SVGAGI (reference sequence). Trimming shortened V by 0 bases and J by 4 bases, and 10 bases separated the two germline ends.

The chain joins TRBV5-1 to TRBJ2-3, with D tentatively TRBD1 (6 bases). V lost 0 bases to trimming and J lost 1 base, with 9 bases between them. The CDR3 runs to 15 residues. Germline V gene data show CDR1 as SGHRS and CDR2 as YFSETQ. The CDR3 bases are TGCGCCAGCAGCTTGGACGCAGGGGGCACAGATACGCAGTATTTT. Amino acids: CASSLDAGGTDTQYF.

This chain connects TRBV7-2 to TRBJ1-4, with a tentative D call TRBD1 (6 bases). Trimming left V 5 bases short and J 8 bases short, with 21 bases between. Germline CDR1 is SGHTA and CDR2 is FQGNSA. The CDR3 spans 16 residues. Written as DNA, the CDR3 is TGTGCCAGCAGCCGGGACGGAGGTGCTACAGGGGAAAAACTGTTTTTT. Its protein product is CASSRDGGATGEKLFF.

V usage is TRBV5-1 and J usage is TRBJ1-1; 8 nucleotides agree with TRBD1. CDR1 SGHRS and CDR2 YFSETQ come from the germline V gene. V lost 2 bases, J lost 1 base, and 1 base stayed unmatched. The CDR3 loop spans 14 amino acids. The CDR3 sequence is CASSFRGQNTEAFF. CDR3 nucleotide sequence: TGCGCCAGCAGCTTCAGGGGGCAGAACACTGAAGCTTTCTTT. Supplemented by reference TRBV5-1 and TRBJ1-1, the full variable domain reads KAGVTQTPRYLIKTRGQQVTLSCSPISGHRSVSWYQQTPGQGLQFLFEYFSETQRNKGNFPGRFSGRQFSNSRSEMNVSTLELGDSALYLCASSFRGQNTEAFFGQGTRLTVV.

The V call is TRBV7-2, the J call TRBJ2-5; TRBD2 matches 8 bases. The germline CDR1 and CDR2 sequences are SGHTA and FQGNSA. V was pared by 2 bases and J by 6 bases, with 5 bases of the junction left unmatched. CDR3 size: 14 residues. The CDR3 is CASSLNGRAKTQYF. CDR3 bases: TGTGCCAGCAGCTTAAACGGGAGGGCGAAGACCCAGTACTTC.

The CDR3 nucleotides read TGTGCCAGCAGCCAGACAGGGGCTGGCCAGCCCCAGCATTTT. Its translation is CASSQTGAGQPQHF. The chain has TRBV7-3 and TRBJ1-5, with TRBD1 identical over 8 bases. This CDR3 has 14 residues. V dropped 5 bases and J dropped 7; count of bases not matched to a gene: 7. The germline V gene encodes CDR1 SGHTA and CDR2 FQGTGA.

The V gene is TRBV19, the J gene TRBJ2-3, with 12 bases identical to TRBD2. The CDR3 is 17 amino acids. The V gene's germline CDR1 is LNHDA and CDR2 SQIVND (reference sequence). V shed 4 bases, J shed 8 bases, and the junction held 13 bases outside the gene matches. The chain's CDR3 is CASSTPRTSGIYGTQYF. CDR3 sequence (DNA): TGTGCCAGTAGTACCCCTCGGACTAGCGGGATCTATGGTACGCAGTATTTT.

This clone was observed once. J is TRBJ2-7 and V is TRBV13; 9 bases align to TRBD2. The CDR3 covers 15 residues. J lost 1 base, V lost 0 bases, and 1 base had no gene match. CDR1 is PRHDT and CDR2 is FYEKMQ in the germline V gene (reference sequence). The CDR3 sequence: CASSLGREGSYEQYF. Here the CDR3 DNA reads TGTGCCAGCAGCTTAGGGCGGGAGGGTTCCTACGAGCAGTACTTC.

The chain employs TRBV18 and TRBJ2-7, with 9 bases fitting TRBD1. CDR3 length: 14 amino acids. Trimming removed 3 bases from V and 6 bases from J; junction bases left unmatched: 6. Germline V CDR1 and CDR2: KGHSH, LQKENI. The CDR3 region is CASSPGTGFAEQYF. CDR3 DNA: TGTGCCAGCTCACCCGGGACAGGGTTTGCCGAGCAGTACTTC. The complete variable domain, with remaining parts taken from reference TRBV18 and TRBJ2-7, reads NAGVMQNPRHLVRRRGQEARLRCSPMKGHSHVYWYRQLPEEGLKFMVYLQKENIIDESGMPKERFSAEFPKEGPSILRIQQVVRGDSAAYFCASSPGTGFAEQYFGPGTRLTVT.

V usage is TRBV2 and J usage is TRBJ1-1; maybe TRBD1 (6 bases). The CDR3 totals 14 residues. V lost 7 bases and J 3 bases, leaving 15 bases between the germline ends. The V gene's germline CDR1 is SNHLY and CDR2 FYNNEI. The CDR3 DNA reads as TGTGCCAGCACCTCGGGCAGGGGCCACACTGAAGCTTTCTTT. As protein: CASTSGRGHTEAFF.

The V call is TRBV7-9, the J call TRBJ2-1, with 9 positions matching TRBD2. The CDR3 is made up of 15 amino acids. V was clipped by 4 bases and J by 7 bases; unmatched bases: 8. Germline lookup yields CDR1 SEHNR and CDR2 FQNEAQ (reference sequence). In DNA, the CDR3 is TGTGCCAGCAGCTCGAGGCGGGGGGGTAGGAATGAGCAGTTCTTC. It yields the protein CASSSRRGGRNEQFF.

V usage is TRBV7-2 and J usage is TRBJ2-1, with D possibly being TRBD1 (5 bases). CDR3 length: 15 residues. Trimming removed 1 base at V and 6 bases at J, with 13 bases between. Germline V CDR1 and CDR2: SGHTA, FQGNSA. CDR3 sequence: CASSLGGPSRNEQFF. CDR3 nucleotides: TGTGCCAGCAGCTTAGGGGGCCCGAGCCGCAATGAGCAGTTCTTC.

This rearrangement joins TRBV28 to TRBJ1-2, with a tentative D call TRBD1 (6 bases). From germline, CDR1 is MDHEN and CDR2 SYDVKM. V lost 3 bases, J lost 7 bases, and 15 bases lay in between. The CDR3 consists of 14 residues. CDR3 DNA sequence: TGTGCCAGCAGTTTTTATAGCAGGGGCGGTGGCTACACCTTC. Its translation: CASSFYSRGGGYTF.

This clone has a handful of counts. CDR3 residues: CACIRDRNRDEAFF. The DNA for the CDR3 is TGTGCCTGCATACGTGACAGGAACCGTGATGAAGCTTTCTTT. V usage is TRBV30 and J usage is TRBJ1-1, with D possibly matching TRBD1 (6 bases). The V gene lost 6 bases and the J gene lost 7 bases, with 21 bases spanning the gap. The CDR3 covers 14 residues. Looked up from germline, CDR1 is GTSNPN and CDR2 is SVGIG (reference sequence).

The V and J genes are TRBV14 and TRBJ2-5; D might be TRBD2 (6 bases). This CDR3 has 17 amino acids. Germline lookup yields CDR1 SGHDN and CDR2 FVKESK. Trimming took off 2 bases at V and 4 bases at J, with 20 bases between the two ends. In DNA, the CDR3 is TGTGCCAGCAGCCAACGTACCCGGGACTCACAACTAGAGACCCAGTACTTC. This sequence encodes CASSQRTRDSQLETQYF.